Each of the 30 T cell receptor beta chains below was sequenced from the same sample in a study of T-cell memory formation after mild COVID-19. One entry per CDR3 protein, called by TCRdb with MiXCR from the 5' RACE reads. The profile shows approximately 210,000 distinct CDR3 sequences, about 16% of them singletons. Input material: PBMCs or a T cell subset sorted from them (not recorded which). The receptor set was obtained from an adult woman who had mild COVID-19 (a few samples of this study predate the infection). Cell type and time point are not known.

The table lists this clonotype with a few counts. This chain links TRBV5-1 with TRBJ2-2; 8 positions agree with TRBD1. The V gene end was trimmed by 5 bases and the J gene end by 7 bases; junction bases not matched to a gene: 16. Germline V CDR1 and CDR2: SGHRS, YFSETQ. The CDR3 is 17 residues long. The CDR3 DNA reads as TGCGCCAGCAGTCGCGCCTCGGACCCAGGGGGCTTCGGGGAGCTGTTTTTT. Translated: CASSRASDPGGFGELFF. The full variable domain, its missing parts supplied by reference TRBV5-1 and TRBJ2-2, is KAGVTQTPRYLIKTRGQQVTLSCSPISGHRSVSWYQQTPGQGLQFLFEYFSETQRNKGNFPGRFSGRQFSNSRSEMNVSTLELGDSALYLCASSRASDPGGFGELFFGEGSRLTVL.

This clonotype was picked up a small number of times. The rearrangement links TRBV9 to TRBJ2-1, with a tentative D call TRBD1 (5 bases). This CDR3 spans 15 amino acids. CDR1 SGDLS and CDR2 YYNGEE come from the germline V gene. The V end lost 0 bases, the J end lost 4 bases, and 11 bases lay between the germline ends. The CDR3 loop is CASSVEGRVYNEQFF. The CDR3, as DNA: TGTGCCAGCAGCGTAGAGGGCAGGGTTTACAATGAGCAGTTCTTC. Full variable domain (outside the CDR3, taken from reference TRBV9 and TRBJ2-1): DSGVTQTPKHLITATGQRVTLRCSPRSGDLSVYWYQQSLDQGLQFLIQYYNGEERAKGNILERFSAQQFPDLHSELNLSSLELGDSALYFCASSVEGRVYNEQFFGPGTRLTVL.

The table lists this clonotype with many counts. The chain is built from TRBV7-2 and TRBJ2-1; TRBD2 agrees at 12 bases. There are 16 residues in the CDR3. Germline V gene lookup returns CDR1 SGHTA and CDR2 FQGNSA. V lost 5 bases and J lost 7; bases outside the gene matches: 9. The CDR3 coding sequence is TGTGCCAGCAGCGAGGTAGGACTAGCGGGATCAAATGAGCAGTTCTTC. This encodes CASSEVGLAGSNEQFF.

The chain recombines TRBV7-2 with TRBJ2-3; TRBD2 agrees at 9 bases. The CDR3 extends over 16 amino acids. Per germline, CDR1 SGHTA and CDR2 FQGNSA. The trim removed 5 bases at V and 0 bases at J, leaving 6 bases unmatched. The CDR3 is CASSLGTSWSTDTQYF. In nucleotides, the CDR3 is TGTGCCAGCAGCCTGGGGACTAGCTGGAGCACAGATACGCAGTATTTT. The complete variable domain, with remaining parts taken from reference TRBV7-2 and TRBJ2-3, reads GAGVSQSPSNKVTEKGKDVELRCDPISGHTALYWYRQSLGQGLEFLIYFQGNSAPDKSGLPSDRFSAERTGGSVSTLTIQRTQQEDSAVYLCASSLGTSWSTDTQYFGPGTRLTVL.

This chain links TRBV19 with TRBJ2-6; no clear D. V lost 7 bases and J 1 base, leaving 8 bases between the germline ends. The CDR3 spans 14 residues. Germline V CDR1 and CDR2: LNHDA, SQIVND (reference sequence). CDR3 sequence: CASIGTSGANVLTF. Here the CDR3 DNA reads TGTGCCAGTATAGGAACATCTGGGGCCAACGTCCTGACTTTC.

This clonotype has just a few counts. The chain is built from TRBV7-2 and TRBJ2-5, with D unresolved. V was pared by 3 bases and J by 5 bases, with 7 bases between. The V gene's germline CDR1 is SGHTA and CDR2 FQGNSA. The CDR3 loop spans 12 amino acids. This CDR3 is CASSFVRETQYF. CDR3 DNA: TGTGCCAGCAGCTTCGTACGGGAGACCCAGTACTTC.

The V gene is TRBV2, the J gene TRBJ2-4; the D gene is possibly TRBD1 (6 bases). The CDR3 consists of 15 residues. The germline V gene encodes CDR1 SNHLY and CDR2 FYNNEI. Between the trimmed V and J ends, which lost 5 bases and 1 base, there was a span of 12 bases. Written as DNA, the CDR3 is TGTGCCAGCAGTTGGGACAACAGCGCCAAAAACATTCAGTACTTC. It yields the protein CASSWDNSAKNIQYF.

This clonotype occurred a few times. The chain uses TRBV7-9 and TRBJ1-2; D unresolved. V lost 5 bases and J lost 6, with 10 bases in between. CDR1 and CDR2 from the germline V gene are SEHNR and FQNEAQ (reference sequence). This CDR3 is 12 amino acids long. CDR3 nucleotide sequence: TGTGCCAGCAGCCTAAAAGACGATGGCTACACCTTC. Translated: CASSLKDDGYTF.

The rearrangement joins TRBV27 to TRBJ1-1; possible D gene TRBD1, 5 bases. Trimming shortened V by 7 bases and J by 5 bases, and 26 bases separated the two germline ends. This CDR3 spans 17 amino acids. CDR1 MNHEY and CDR2 SMNVEV come from the germline V gene (reference sequence). The CDR3 sequence is CASNPGGRGRVETEAFF. Written as DNA, the CDR3 is TGTGCCAGCAACCCCGGGGGGAGGGGAAGAGTGGAGACTGAAGCTTTCTTT.

This clonotype showed up just a few times. The CDR3 DNA follows: TGTGCCATCAGGCAGACAGGAGAAAATCAGCCCCAGCATTTT. Its protein is CAIRQTGENQPQHF. The chain links TRBV10-3 to TRBJ1-5, with D perhaps matching TRBD1 (6 bases). The CDR3 contains 14 residues. V lost 6 bases and J lost 4, with 13 bases in between. The V gene's germline CDR1 is ENHRY and CDR2 SYGVKD.

This clonotype was observed a few times. The chain uses TRBV19 and TRBJ1-1, with D unresolved. Trimming removed 7 bases at V and 3 bases at J, with 18 bases between. Germline V lookup: CDR1 LNHDA, CDR2 SQIVND (reference sequence). The CDR3 has 15 amino acids. The CDR3 loop is CASNRGNGVDTEAFF. The CDR3 DNA reads as TGTGCCAGTAATCGAGGTAACGGGGTCGACACTGAAGCTTTCTTT.

The rearrangement links TRBV29-1 to TRBJ2-1; D may correspond to TRBD1 or TRBD2 (5 bases each). CDR3 size: 15 residues. Per germline, CDR1 SQVTM and CDR2 ANQGSEA. V shed 4 bases and J shed 9 bases, with 22 bases lying between them. CDR3 amino acids: CSVVFGTPGFSEQFF. The CDR3 bases are TGCAGCGTTGTATTCGGGACGCCAGGGTTTTCTGAGCAGTTCTTC.

In this sample, this clonotype turned up a few times. V is TRBV29-1 and J is TRBJ1-1, with D possibly being TRBD1 (5 bases). CDR1 and CDR2 from the germline V gene are SQVTM and ANQGSEA. V was trimmed by 6 bases and J by 10 bases, leaving 18 bases between them. CDR3 length: 12 residues. CDR3: CSVDRDPAGAFF. CDR3 nucleotides: TGCAGCGTAGACCGGGACCCCGCGGGAGCTTTCTTT.

V is TRBV6-1 and J is TRBJ1-2; D unclear. The ends were cut back, 6 bases at V and 2 bases at J, with 13 bases in the middle. Germline CDR1 is MNHNS and CDR2 is SASEGT. The CDR3 is made up of 14 amino acids. The CDR3 here is CASSRLNANYGYTF. The CDR3 nucleotides are TGTGCCAGCAGCCGTCTGAACGCGAACTATGGCTACACCTTC.

This clonotype was found a few times. The chain has TRBV3-1 and TRBJ2-3, with 13 positions matching TRBD2. The junction had 4 bases not matched to a gene; V was cut back by 4 bases and J by 0 bases. Germline assignment: CDR1 LGHDT and CDR2 YNNKEL (reference sequence). This CDR3 comprises 17 residues. For the CDR3, the DNA is TGTGCCAGCAGCCTCCGGACTAGCGGGAGTAGCACAGATACGCAGTATTTT. It is translated as CASSLRTSGSSTDTQYF.

The chain has TRBV28 and TRBJ2-1, with unresolved D. CDR1 is MDHEN and CDR2 is SYDVKM in the germline V gene. The CDR3 has 14 amino acids. The germline V and J ends were trimmed by 11 bases and 5 bases, with 19 bases remaining between them. This chain's CDR3 is CASRFGLRHNEQFF. CDR3 DNA sequence: TGTGCCTCCCGCTTCGGGCTTCGACACAATGAGCAGTTCTTC.

V and J are TRBV10-3 and TRBJ1-2; tentative D call: TRBD1 (5 bases). The V end lost 4 bases, the J end lost 1 base, and 13 bases lay between the germline ends. Germline V gene lookup returns CDR1 ENHRY and CDR2 SYGVKD. The CDR3 length is 15 residues. In DNA, the CDR3 is TGTGCCATCAGTGGGGGGGACGGGGTTAACTATGGCTACACCTTC. Amino acids: CAISGGDGVNYGYTF.

This chain connects TRBV5-1 to TRBJ1-1; D perhaps matches TRBD1 (5 bases). The CDR3 runs 16 residues. Looked up from germline, CDR1 is SGHRS and CDR2 is YFSETQ. Trimming took off 6 bases at V and 3 bases at J, with 21 bases between the two ends. CDR3 protein: CASTLGRGVPDTEAFF. The CDR3 bases are TGCGCCAGCACGCTCGGGAGAGGGGTCCCGGACACTGAAGCTTTCTTT.

The chain links TRBV11-2 to TRBJ2-1, with TRBD2 identical over 12 bases. Germline assignment: CDR1 SGHAT and CDR2 FQNNGV. There are 18 residues in the CDR3. V trimming: 4 bases; J trimming: 0 bases; junction bases outside the gene matches: 7. The CDR3 coding sequence is TGTGCCAGCAGCTCCTCGACTAGCGGGAGTCCCTCCTACAATGAGCAGTTCTTC. Translating it yields CASSSSTSGSPSYNEQFF.

This clonotype was observed a few times. The J gene is TRBJ2-2, the V gene TRBV7-3; perhaps TRBD2 as D (6 bases). Per the germline V gene, CDR1 is SGHTA and CDR2 is FQGTGA. This CDR3 has 14 residues. V dropped 7 bases and J dropped 4 bases, with 13 bases sitting between them. This CDR3 reads CASTLGGVTGELFF. CDR3 DNA sequence: TGTGCCAGCACCCTCGGGGGAGTCACCGGGGAGCTGTTTTTT.

The V call is TRBV4-3, the J call TRBJ2-2; D remains ambiguous. This CDR3 is 13 amino acids long. Trimming took off 1 base at V and 5 bases at J, with 5 bases between the two ends. CDR1 is LGHNA and CDR2 is YSLEER in the germline V gene. The CDR3 DNA is TGCGCCAGCAGCCAAGGGAAAACCGGGGAGCTGTTTTTT. Its translation is CASSQGKTGELFF.

The CDR3 spells CASSPMVLTGELFF. CDR3 sequence (DNA): TGTGCCAGCAGCCCAATGGTCCTCACCGGGGAGCTGTTTTTT. The chain uses TRBV6-5 and TRBJ2-2; D not resolved. V lost 6 bases to trimming and J lost 4 bases, with 12 bases between them. Germline CDR1 MNHEY, CDR2 SVGAGI. This CDR3 contains 14 residues.

The V gene is TRBV5-1, the J gene TRBJ1-6, with D possibly matching TRBD1 (6 bases). V was shortened by 0 bases and J by 6 bases, with 10 bases between the two germline ends. Germline lookup yields CDR1 SGHRS and CDR2 YFSETQ. This CDR3 region has 15 residues. The CDR3 DNA reads TGCGCCAGCAGCTTGGCCACAGGGAGTAATTCACCCCTCCACTTT. As protein: CASSLATGSNSPLHF.

The chain is built from TRBV5-1 and TRBJ2-5, with 7 bases that match TRBD2. The V segment lost 0 bases and the J segment 4 bases; nucleotides outside the gene matches: 3. The CDR3 covers 14 residues. Germline V gene lookup returns CDR1 SGHRS and CDR2 YFSETQ. CDR3 protein: CASSLERESETQYF. The CDR3 DNA sequence: TGCGCCAGCAGCTTGGAGCGGGAATCAGAGACCCAGTACTTC.

The rearrangement joins TRBV18 to TRBJ2-3; D unclear. Looked up from germline, CDR1 is KGHSH and CDR2 is LQKENI. The CDR3 sequence is 12 residues long. Trimming took 8 bases from V and 2 from J, leaving 8 bases between them. The CDR3 region has the DNA TGTGCCAGCACCCATTTCACAGATACGCAGTATTTT. Its protein is CASTHFTDTQYF.

This clonotype was observed a few times. This sequence joins TRBV3-1 and TRBJ1-3, with D hard to call. V dropped 0 bases and J dropped 9 bases, with 12 bases sitting between them. The germline V gene has CDR1 LGHDT and CDR2 YNNKEL (reference sequence). This CDR3 region has 14 residues. The CDR3: CASSQDLTGGTIYF. CDR3 in DNA: TGTGCCAGCAGCCAAGATTTGACGGGCGGCACCATATATTTT.

This chain connects TRBV7-8 to TRBJ2-5, with D tentatively TRBD2 (6 bases). V dropped 3 bases and J dropped 1 base, with 12 bases sitting between them. CDR3 size: 15 residues. Per the germline V gene, CDR1 is SGHVS and CDR2 is FQNEAQ. The CDR3 bases are TGTGCCAGCAGCTTTTGGGAGCGGGTCCAAGAGACCCAGTACTTC. It is translated as CASSFWERVQETQYF.

This clonotype was detected a few times. The chain's CDR3 is CASRASSAYTGELFF. The CDR3, as DNA: TGCGCCAGCAGGGCCTCTAGCGCCTACACCGGGGAGCTGTTTTTT. The chain recombines TRBV4-3 with TRBJ2-2; TRBD2 might be the D (6 bases). Trimming removed 6 bases from V and 3 bases from J, with 14 bases in between. From germline, CDR1 is LGHNA and CDR2 YSLEER. The CDR3 is made up of 15 amino acids.

The sample holds a few counts of this clonotype. The chain recombines TRBV7-6 with TRBJ2-7, with TRBD2 as a possible D gene (6 bases). This CDR3 comprises 15 residues. Germline assignment: CDR1 SGHVS and CDR2 FNYEAQ. V lost 1 base to trimming and J lost 6 bases, with 16 bases between them. The CDR3 sequence: CASSLGPPPGGEQYF. The CDR3, as DNA: TGTGCCAGCAGCTTAGGACCCCCTCCCGGGGGCGAGCAGTACTTC.

There are many counts of this clonotype. The chain recombines TRBV7-9 with TRBJ2-2, with D possibly being TRBD2 (6 bases). The germline V gene encodes CDR1 SEHNR and CDR2 FQNEAQ (reference sequence). Trimming removed 5 bases at V and 6 bases at J, with 16 bases between. The CDR3 is 15 residues long. CDR3 DNA: TGTGCCAGCAGCCCCCGGACCGGAGGGGCCGGGGAGCTGTTTTTT. Encoded protein: CASSPRTGGAGELFF.